Below are 32 T cell receptor beta chains sequenced from a single sample in a study of shared clonotypes between healthy human individuals. Measured with immunoSEQ multiplex PCR; TCRdb has only the in-frame clones, and not every one. The sample has 2.3 million or so clones, over 90% seen once. The sample taken for sequencing was naive CD4+ T cells from PBMCs. Subset given: CD45RA+ positively selected. The source of these receptors is a man aged 18-30 years in good health. Some clones in this sample may be carry-over from other donors' samples.

J is TRBJ2-5 and V is TRBV6-1; TRBD2 aligns across 7 bases. CDR1 and CDR2 (germline): MNHNS, SASEGT. This CDR3 contains 14 residues. V gave up 4 bases and J gave up 5 bases; unmatched junction bases: 7. Written as DNA, the CDR3 is TGTGCCAGCAGTGTCTTGTGGGGAGGGGAGACCCAGTACTTC. It is translated as CASSVLWGGETQYF.

J is TRBJ2-2 and V is TRBV30; D ambiguous. The CDR3 is made up of 17 amino acids. CDR1 and CDR2 (germline): GTSNPN, SVGIG (reference sequence). V shed 2 bases and J shed 4 bases, with 20 bases lying between them. The CDR3 DNA sequence: TGTGCCTGGAGTAGCTCGGGTGGGAACAGACCCACCGGGGAGCTGTTTTTT. Translation: CAWSSSGGNRPTGELFF.

The rearrangement links TRBV9 to TRBJ2-1, with 8 positions matching TRBD2. V was clipped by 4 bases and J by 4 bases; unmatched bases: 7. Germline CDR1 reads SGDLS; CDR2 reads YYNGEE. CDR3 length equals 15 residues. The CDR3 sequence is CASSPREVRYNEQFF. CDR3 bases: TGTGCCAGCAGCCCGCGGGAGGTCCGTTACAATGAGCAGTTCTTC.

The gene calls are TRBV19 and TRBJ1-3, with no clear D. The V end lost 5 bases, the J end lost 4 bases, and 15 bases lay between the germline ends. This CDR3 is built from 15 residues. Germline V lookup: CDR1 LNHDA, CDR2 SQIVND (reference sequence). CDR3 sequence reads: CASSSRGLEGNTIYF. CDR3 bases: TGTGCCAGTAGTTCTCGAGGCCTCGAGGGAAACACCATATATTTT. The full variable domain, completed using reference TRBV19 and TRBJ1-3, is DGGITQSPKYLFRKEGQNVTLSCEQNLNHDAMYWYRQDPGQGLRLIYYSQIVNDFQKGDIAEGYSVSREKKESFPLTVTSAQKNPTAFYLCASSSRGLEGNTIYFGEGSWLTVV.

Comment on this clone: The sample has other DNA sequences that encode this CDR3 too. The genes are TRBV7-2 and TRBJ2-7; 8 nucleotides match TRBD2. V was pared by 4 bases and J by 0 bases, with 2 bases of the junction left unmatched. The CDR3 spans 14 residues. CDR1 and CDR2 from the germline V gene are SGHTA and FQGNSA. The CDR3 spells CASSSSGSSYEQYF. The CDR3 nucleotides are TGTGCCAGCAGCTCAAGCGGGAGCTCCTACGAGCAGTACTTC. Combining the CDR3 with reference TRBV7-2 and TRBJ2-7 gives the whole variable domain GAGVSQSPSNKVTEKGKDVELRCDPISGHTALYWYRQSLGQGLEFLIYFQGNSAPDKSGLPSDRFSAERTGGSVSTLTIQRTQQEDSAVYLCASSSSGSSYEQYFGPGTRLTVT.

This clone was observed a single time. The V call is TRBV2, the J call TRBJ2-7, with D possibly being TRBD2 (5 bases). Deletions cut 3 bases from V and 0 bases from J, with 12 bases between. Germline CDR1 is SNHLY and CDR2 is FYNNEI. The CDR3 extends over 15 amino acids. CDR3 protein: CASSESLGSSYEQYF. CDR3 coding DNA: TGTGCCAGCAGTGAGAGTCTAGGGAGCTCCTACGAGCAGTACTTC.

The J gene is TRBJ2-1, the V gene TRBV7-7; 8 bases are a match to TRBD1. The junction had 6 bases not matched to a gene; V was cut back by 5 bases and J by 9 bases. Germline-derived CDR1 and CDR2 are SSHAT and FNYEAQ (reference sequence). CDR3 length: 13 amino acids. CDR3 amino acids: CASSPDREVEQFF. CDR3 in DNA: TGTGCCAGCAGCCCGGACAGGGAAGTTGAGCAGTTCTTC. Variable domain in full (rest from reference TRBV7-7 and TRBJ2-1): GAGVSQSPRYKVTKRGQDVTLRCDPISSHATLYWYQQALGQGPEFLTYFNYEAQPDKSGLPSDRFSAERPEGSISTLTIQRTEQRDSAMYRCASSPDREVEQFFGPGTRLTVL.

V usage is TRBV15 and J usage is TRBJ2-7; D may be TRBD1 or TRBD2 (6 bases each). Germline V CDR1 and CDR2: LNHNV, YYDKDF (reference sequence). Trimming pared 1 base from V and 5 bases from J, leaving 21 bases between. CDR3 length equals 17 residues. CDR3 region: CATSRAGAKVSPHEQYF. In nucleotides, the CDR3 is TGTGCCACCAGCAGAGCGGGGGCGAAAGTAAGTCCCCACGAGCAGTACTTC.

J is TRBJ1-2 and V is TRBV28; the D gene is possibly TRBD1 (6 bases). CDR1 MDHEN and CDR2 SYDVKM come from the germline V gene. With 5 bases removed from V and 1 base from J, the gap between germline ends came to 20 bases. This CDR3 spans 17 amino acids. CDR3 amino acids: CASSARWGQRGNYGYTF. CDR3 bases: TGTGCCAGCAGTGCGAGGTGGGGGCAGAGGGGTAACTATGGCTACACCTTC.

As regards this clone: Distinct nucleotide sequences in the sample also encode this CDR3. This rearrangement joins TRBV6-5 to TRBJ1-3; D unresolved. CDR1 is MNHEY, CDR2 SVGAGI, per germline. The CDR3 covers 15 residues. V gave up 0 bases and J gave up 1 base, with 7 bases separating them. CDR3 bases: TGTGCCAGCAGTTACTCGGGTGGGTCTGGAAACACCATATATTTT. Amino acid sequence: CASSYSGGSGNTIYF.

The chain combines TRBV6-5 with TRBJ2-5, with 9 bases matching TRBD2. The junction had 3 bases not matched to a gene; V was cut back by 7 bases and J by 0 bases. Germline V lookup: CDR1 MNHEY, CDR2 SVGAGI. The CDR3 has 14 amino acids. The CDR3 bases are TGTGCCAGCAAGCGGGAGGCGTACCAAGAGACCCAGTACTTC. This codes for CASKREAYQETQYF.

This chain uses TRBV6-4 with TRBJ1-5, with TRBD1 matching over 7 bases. CDR1 and CDR2 from the germline V gene are MRHNA and SNTAGT. The CDR3 loop spans 17 amino acids. Trimming took 0 bases from V and 1 from J; bases not matched to a gene: 6. The CDR3 loop reads CASSDSKGARSNQPQHF. In DNA form, the CDR3 reads TGTGCCAGCAGTGACTCTAAGGGGGCTAGGAGCAATCAGCCCCAGCATTTT.

The V gene is TRBV18, the J gene TRBJ1-1, with 8 bases that match TRBD1. The V gene end was trimmed by 0 bases and the J gene end by 1 base; junction bases not matched to a gene: 7. Germline V gene data show CDR1 as KGHSH and CDR2 as LQKENI. The CDR3 spans 17 residues. The CDR3 loop reads CASSPPGFGTGNTEAFF. The CDR3 DNA follows: TGTGCCAGCTCACCACCTGGATTTGGGACAGGGAACACTGAAGCTTTCTTT.

This clone has just one count. J is TRBJ2-5 and V is TRBV28; 9 nucleotides match TRBD1. Germline V gene lookup returns CDR1 MDHEN and CDR2 SYDVKM. The junction had 10 bases not matched to a gene; V was cut back by 7 bases and J by 4 bases. The CDR3 extends over 15 amino acids. The CDR3 protein is CASKNPGQGPETQYF. DNA of the CDR3: TGTGCCAGCAAGAATCCGGGACAGGGTCCAGAGACCCAGTACTTC.

Details on this clone: This sample includes further DNA sequences coding for the same CDR3. This sequence joins TRBV5-1 and TRBJ2-7; weak D call: TRBD1 (5 bases). V was cut by 4 bases and J by 3 bases, with 11 bases left in between. The CDR3 totals 13 residues. Germline V gene sequence: CDR1 SGHRS, CDR2 YFSETQ. This CDR3 reads CASSTVDSYEQYF. The CDR3 coding sequence is TGCGCCAGCAGCACCGTCGACAGCTACGAGCAGTACTTC.

This chain links TRBV29-1 with TRBJ2-1; either TRBD1 or TRBD2 may fit D (6 bases each). V was shortened by 4 bases and J by 2 bases, with 12 bases between the two germline ends. Germline V gene data show CDR1 as SQVTM and CDR2 as ANQGSEA. The CDR3 consists of 14 residues. For the CDR3, the DNA is TGCAGCGTTGCGAGAAGGGGGGCCTACAATGAGCAGTTCTTC. Translation gives CSVARRGAYNEQFF.

The CDR3 loop reads CASSVTGWGNNEQFF. CDR3 DNA sequence: TGTGCCAGTAGTGTGACTGGCTGGGGGAACAATGAGCAGTTCTTC. This chain joins TRBV19 and TRBJ2-1; D possibly uses TRBD1 or TRBD2 (5 bases each). V lost 5 bases and J lost 5, with 16 bases in between. In germline, CDR1 is LNHDA, CDR2 SQIVND (reference sequence). The CDR3 is 15 amino acids.

V gene TRBV5-1 combines with J gene TRBJ2-1; 14 bases are shared with TRBD2. Germline assignment: CDR1 SGHRS and CDR2 YFSETQ. CDR3 length: 15 amino acids. After removal of 5 bases from V and 5 bases from J, the junction contained 3 bases not matched to a gene. The CDR3 region has the DNA TGCGCCAGCAGGGGACTAGCGGGAGTCCACAATGAGCAGTTCTTC. Amino acid sequence: CASRGLAGVHNEQFF.

V and J are TRBV5-1 and TRBJ2-1; TRBD2 is a possible D gene (7 bases). Germline V CDR1 and CDR2: SGHRS, YFSETQ. V lost 7 bases and J lost 8, with 19 bases in between. The CDR3 totals 14 residues. CDR3: CASLPRGGGDEQFF. The DNA of the CDR3 is TGCGCCAGCCTCCCCCGGGGAGGGGGGGATGAGCAGTTCTTC.

The J gene is TRBJ1-5, the V gene TRBV27; D remains unclear. CDR3 size: 12 residues. CDR1 and CDR2 from the germline V gene are MNHEY and SMNVEV (reference sequence). V gave up 6 bases and J gave up 4 bases, with 7 bases separating them. The CDR3 nucleotides read TGTGCCAGCAGCTCACAGAATCAGCCCCAGCATTTT. Its translation: CASSSQNQPQHF.

Of note for this clone: Other DNA sequences in the sample encode the same CDR3. This chain links TRBV5-1 with TRBJ2-1; no clear D. Germline V lookup: CDR1 SGHRS, CDR2 YFSETQ. V lost 4 bases to trimming and J lost 0 bases, with 11 bases between them. This CDR3 has 15 residues. Here the CDR3 DNA reads TGCGCCAGCAGCACGGACCGGAGCTCCTACAATGAGCAGTTCTTC. This translates into CASSTDRSSYNEQFF.

The chain has TRBV5-1 and TRBJ2-7; D is uncertain. In germline, CDR1 is SGHRS, CDR2 YFSETQ. V was pared by 0 bases and J by 3 bases, with 7 bases between. There are 13 residues in the CDR3. CDR3 sequence: CASSLDVYYEQYF. CDR3 sequence (DNA): TGCGCCAGCAGCTTGGACGTATACTACGAGCAGTACTTC. The full variable domain, in which reference TRBV5-1 and TRBJ2-7 provide the parts outside the CDR3, is KAGVTQTPRYLIKTRGQQVTLSCSPISGHRSVSWYQQTPGQGLQFLFEYFSETQRNKGNFPGRFSGRQFSNSRSEMNVSTLELGDSALYLCASSLDVYYEQYFGPGTRLTVT.

The chain has TRBV7-3 and TRBJ2-1; D gene unclear. The CDR3 is 14 residues long. V lost 1 base and J lost 7, with 11 bases in between. Germline lookup yields CDR1 SGHTA and CDR2 FQGTGA. CDR3 bases: TGTGCCAGCAGCTTAAGTGGTTATTGGAATGAGCAGTTCTTC. This encodes CASSLSGYWNEQFF.

J is TRBJ1-2 and V is TRBV6-5; D not certain. Trimming cost V 0 bases and J 5 bases, with 10 bases left between them. Germline CDR1 MNHEY, CDR2 SVGAGI. The CDR3 extends over 14 amino acids. CDR3 in DNA: TGTGCCAGCAGTTACTCGATATCGCGTTATGGCTACACCTTC. As protein: CASSYSISRYGYTF.

The chain recombines TRBV10-3 with TRBJ2-5, with D maybe TRBD2 (6 bases). From germline, CDR1 is ENHRY and CDR2 SYGVKD. The CDR3 contains 12 residues. Trimming shortened V by 10 bases and J by 6 bases, and 15 bases separated the two germline ends. CDR3 residues: CATLGLSQTQYF. The CDR3 DNA reads TGTGCCACCCTGGGACTGTCCCAGACCCAGTACTTC.

The chain joins TRBV7-9 to TRBJ2-5; D gene uncertain. The CDR3 runs 15 residues. The V and J ends lost 1 base and 2 bases respectively, with 11 bases between them. CDR1 and CDR2 (germline): SEHNR, FQNEAQ (reference sequence). CDR3: CASSLVEDGQETQYF. The CDR3 DNA reads as TGTGCCAGCAGCTTAGTAGAGGACGGGCAAGAGACCCAGTACTTC.

The count of this clone is one. CDR3 loop: CASSLRPGPSYEQYF. CDR3 sequence (DNA): TGTGCCAGCAGTTTACGGCCAGGGCCCTCCTACGAGCAGTACTTC. V and J are TRBV28 and TRBJ2-7; tentative D call: TRBD1 (5 bases). Trimming cost V 2 bases and J 0 bases, with 11 bases left between them. The CDR3 loop spans 15 amino acids. Germline lookup yields CDR1 MDHEN and CDR2 SYDVKM.

This sequence joins TRBV9 and TRBJ2-1; 12 nucleotides match TRBD2. The ends lost 3 bases at V and 8 bases at J; junction bases unmatched: 9. The CDR3 covers 16 residues. CDR1 is SGDLS, CDR2 YYNGEE, per germline. The CDR3 region has the DNA TGTGCCAGCAGCGCGGGACTAGCGGGTGATCCCCATGAGCAGTTCTTC. Amino acids: CASSAGLAGDPHEQFF.

As for this clone: One end of the junction varies from germline; a read error may be responsible. The J gene is TRBJ2-6, the V gene TRBV10-3; D unclear. The germline V gene encodes CDR1 ENHRY and CDR2 SYGVKD. This CDR3 contains 14 residues. CDR3 sequence: CAISEFSGVNVLTF. DNA of the CDR3: TGTGCCATCAGTGAATTCTCTGGGGTCAACGTCCTGACTTTC.

The chain has TRBV7-2 and TRBJ1-6, with D perhaps TRBD1 (5 bases). The CDR3 length is 17 residues. Germline CDR1 is SGHTA and CDR2 is FQGNSA. Trimming left V 5 bases short and J 0 bases short, with 14 bases between. The CDR3 is CASSPRGATSYNSPLHF. The CDR3 DNA is TGTGCCAGCAGCCCCCGAGGGGCAACCTCCTATAATTCACCCCTCCACTTT.

The rearrangement uses TRBV28 and TRBJ1-1; possibly TRBD1 for D (6 bases). V lost 6 bases and J 3 bases, leaving 17 bases between the germline ends. The V gene's germline CDR1 is MDHEN and CDR2 SYDVKM. This CDR3 region has 15 residues. CDR3 DNA sequence: TGTGCCAGCAGATCAGGGGCTGCCGGGGACACTGAAGCTTTCTTT. It codes for CASRSGAAGDTEAFF. The full variable domain, with the rest looked up from reference TRBV28 and TRBJ1-1, is DVKVTQSSRYLVKRTGEKVFLECVQDMDHENMFWYRQDPGLGLRLIYFSYDVKMKEKGDIPEGYSVSREKKERFSLILESASTNQTSMYLCASRSGAAGDTEAFFGQGTRLTVV.

Worth noting for this clone: Other DNA sequences in the sample encode the same CDR3. The V call is TRBV5-1, the J call TRBJ2-7, with D perhaps matching TRBD1 (6 bases). This CDR3 has 12 residues. Trimming removed 7 bases at V and 2 bases at J, with 10 bases between. Germline V gene lookup returns CDR1 SGHRS and CDR2 YFSETQ. The CDR3 DNA reads as TGCGCCAGCCGCTCAGGGGCCTACGAGCAGTACTTC. Its protein product is CASRSGAYEQYF.